The rows below give T cell receptor beta chains drawn from one sample of a study of T cells in localized non-small cell lung cancer. TCRdb's copy holds only in-frame clones and misses some; the assay was immunoSEQ multiplex PCR. The data show roughly 89,000 clones, roughly 91% seen once. The starting material was PBMCs, obtained before any cancer treatment. These receptor sequences come from a woman aged 40-69 years with stage II squamous cell lung carcinoma. CDR3s include the opening cysteine and the closing phenylalanine or tryptophan. D genes are given only for firm matches. Clone size is not always given. Where it is, it says once, few, many or a class for expanded clones.

size	J	D	V	DNA	CDR3
.	TRBJ1-5	TRBD1	TRBV16	TGTGCCAGCAGCCCTCCGGGACAGAGGGGGGCCCCGGGCCAGCCCCAGCATTTT	CASSPPGQRGAPGQPQHF
.	TRBJ2-7	TRBD1	TRBV7-9	TGTGCCAGCAGCCAGGACAGGCTCGAGCAGTACTTC	CASSQDRLEQYF
.	TRBJ2-1	TRBD2	TRBV6-5	TGTGCCAGCAGTTTCCCGGGACTAGGCTACAATGAGCAGTTCTTC	CASSFPGLGYNEQFF
.	TRBJ1-6	.	TRBV30	TGTGCCTGGAGTGTAGGGCAAGGGGGAGGTTCACCCCTCCACTTT	CAWSVGQGGGSPLHF
once	TRBJ2-7	.	TRBV7-2	TGTGCCAGCAGCCCGGGGGGGACAGGTATTCACGAGCAGTACTTC	CASSPGGTGIHEQYF
.	TRBJ2-2	TRBD2	TRBV27	TGTGCCAGCAGTTTAGGTCTAGCGGTCGACACCGGGGAGCTGTTTTTT	CASSLGLAVDTGELFF
.	TRBJ1-5	TRBD1	TRBV19	TGTGCCAGTAGTCCTAGGGGGGCAGGGGGTTATCAGCCCCAGCATTTT	CASSPRGAGGYQPQHF
.	TRBJ2-2	.	TRBV19	TGTGCCAGTAGCAAGGGCTTGACCACCGGGGAGCTGTTTTTT	CASSKGLTTGELFF
.	TRBJ1-1	.	TRBV5-6	TGTGCCAGCAGCTTGGATCCGGGGAGGACTGAAGCTTTCTTT	CASSLDPGRTEAFF
.	TRBJ1-2	.	TRBV28	TGTGCCAGCAGTTTAGAGGGGAAGGCCTATGGCTACACCTTC	CASSLEGKAYGYTF
.	TRBJ1-1	TRBD1	TRBV19	TGTGCCAGTACCCGGACAGGGAAGAACACTGAAGCTTTCTTT	CASTRTGKNTEAFF
.	TRBJ1-2	TRBD1	TRBV28	TGTGCCAGCAGTTCGGACAGGGGAGGCTACACCTTC	CASSSDRGGYTF
.	TRBJ1-2	TRBD1	TRBV30	TGTGCCTGGATGACTCCGGGGACAGGGCGACTCATGAGATATGGCTACACCTTC	CAWMTPGTGRLMRYGYTF
.	TRBJ2-7	TRBD2	TRBV6-1	TGTGCCAGCAGTGAACGAGGGATCGGGGTAGCGGGAACAATTTATTCCTACGAGCAGTACTTC	CASSERGIGVAGTIYSYEQYF
.	TRBJ2-5	.	TRBV25-1	TGTGCCAGCAGTGAGCGGCGGTGGTACCAAGAGACCCAGTACTTC	CASSERRWYQETQYF
.	TRBJ1-1	.	TRBV6-6	TGTGCCAGCAGTTATGACAGTTTGAACACTGAAGCTTTCTTT	CASSYDSLNTEAFF
.	TRBJ2-7	.	TRBV7-9	TGTGCCAGCAGCTTACCCCCCGGGACTGGTGGAGTCGAGCAGTACTTC	CASSLPPGTGGVEQYF
once	TRBJ1-5	.	TRBV4-1	TGCGCCAGCAGCCCCCGTCGGGGGTCTATGTATCAGCCCCAGCATTTT	CASSPRRGSMYQPQHF